The source of this T cell receptor beta chain is a study of vaccination effects on CD4 cells after COVID-19. General study points: Healthy vaccine recipients' vaccine-induced clones were almost all SARS-CoV-2 mono-reactive. Among infection- and vaccine-induced clones, marked clonal contraction occurred late after vaccination.

Of note for this clone: The antigen is not known.

The data were produced by immunoSEQ multiplex PCR, yet TCRdb's version contains in-frame clones alone and is incomplete. This sample has some 15,000 clones, with less than 85% found just once. Sequencing was preceded by expansion of antigen-specific CD4+ T cells with viral peptide pools in the ViraFEST assay. Subsequent to a culture period of less than twelve days, CD4+ T cells were isolated. Cultures of over 1.5 million PBMC per well contained about 11 IU/ml IL-2 plus 10 ug/ml peptides. IL-2 medium supplanted half the medium on days 3 and 7. Sample: CD4+ T cells from PBMCs cultured with HCoV-229E spike peptides, taken before COVID-19 vaccination. The sequence came from a human donor who received a COVID-19 vaccine.

This CDR3 reads CASSLSKTSGAYEQYF. The CDR3 DNA reads TGTGCCAGCAGTTTATCGAAGACTAGCGGGGCCTACGAGCAGTACTTC. This chain uses TRBV27 with TRBJ2-7, with 11 bases that match TRBD2. After removal of 0 bases from V and 2 bases from J, the junction contained 3 bases not matched to a gene. The CDR3 has 16 residues. Germline V gives CDR1 MNHEY, CDR2 SMNVEV (reference sequence).